The rows below give T cell receptor beta chains drawn from one sample of a study of T-cell memory formation after mild COVID-19. TCRdb processed the 5' RACE reads anew with MiXCR; each CDR3 protein has one entry. Seen here are just under 350,000 distinct CDR3 sequences, 10% to 15% observed once, and the top ten hold 20% to 25%. The sequencing sample was made of PBMCs or a T cell subset sorted from them (not recorded which). Every receptor here comes from a man between 18 and 35 years old who had mild COVID-19 (a few samples of this study predate the infection). Cell type and time point are not known. The CDR3 runs from the conserved cysteine through the conserved F or W. The order of the fields is D gene, clone size, V gene, CDR3 length, J gene, CDR3 DNA, CDR3 protein. D genes are given only for firm matches. Size is stated for part of the rows, as once, few or many counts, or as a class when the clone is expanded.

NA	NA	TRBV5-1	15	TRBJ2-1	TGCGCCAGCAGTCGCGAAGGGGCCTCCTACAATGAGCAGTTCTTC	CASSREGASYNEQFF
NA	NA	TRBV7-9	17	TRBJ2-1	TGTGCCAGCAGCTTAGCTGAGGAGGGCCTTCCCTACAATGAGCAGTTCTTC	CASSLAEEGLPYNEQFF
TRBD1	few	TRBV2	12	TRBJ1-2	TGTGCCTCACGGGACAGGGTCGCAGTCTACACCTTC	CASRDRVAVYTF
NA	few	TRBV4-1	14	TRBJ2-7	TGCGCCAGCAGCCAAGAATTCAGACCCTACGAGCAGTACTTC	CASSQEFRPYEQYF
NA	NA	TRBV9	17	TRBJ2-2	TGTGCCAGCAGCGTAGAGGGTCCAGCGGCTAACACCGGGGAGCTGTTTTTT	CASSVEGPAANTGELFF
TRBD1	NA	TRBV5-1	15	TRBJ2-7	TGCGCCAGCAGCAGTAGACAGGGGGCTGTCTACGAGCAGTACTTC	CASSSRQGAVYEQYF
NA	NA	TRBV6-6	11	TRBJ2-1	TGTGCCAGGCCATGGTCCAATGAGCAGTTCTTC	CARPWSNEQFF
TRBD2	many	TRBV7-9	16	TRBJ2-3	TGTGCCAGCAGCTTAGGTCCTAGCGGGGGTTCGGATACGCAGTATTTT	CASSLGPSGGSDTQYF
NA	few	TRBV3-1	15	TRBJ2-5	TGTGCCAGCAGCCAAGGGACAGGAGGGGGCGAGACCCAGTACTTC	CASSQGTGGGETQYF
NA	NA	TRBV5-1	14	TRBJ2-3	TGCGCCAGCAGCTTGATCCAGGGCACAGATACGCAGTATTTT	CASSLIQGTDTQYF
NA	many	TRBV5-5	17	TRBJ2-3	TGTGCCAGCAGCTCAGGATGGCAGCCGGCTAGTCCAGATACGCAGTATTTT	CASSSGWQPASPDTQYF
TRBD1	many	TRBV6-6	14	TRBJ1-4	TGTGCCAGCAGAGGACAGGGCGGCGATGAAAAACTGTTTTTT	CASRGQGGDEKLFF
NA	NA	TRBV6-5	13	TRBJ2-5	TGTGCCAGCAGTTTGGCTATCCAAGAGACCCAGTACTTC	CASSLAIQETQYF
TRBD1	NA	TRBV5-1	15	TRBJ2-1	TGCGCCAGCAGCAACCGGGACAGGGGGTCAAATGAGCAGTTATTC	CASSNRDRGSNEQLF
TRBD1	few	TRBV19	14	TRBJ2-2	TGTGCCAGTAGTGACAGGGTTGGGACCGGGGAGCTGTTTTTT	CASSDRVGTGELFF
NA	NA	TRBV25-1	12	TRBJ2-2	TGTGCCAGTGAATCTGGGGGCGGGGAGCTGTTTTTT	CASESGGGELFF
TRBD1	few	TRBV6-5	14	TRBJ2-2	TGTGCCTCAGAGGGGGCGTTTGGCACCGGGGAGCTGTTTTTT	CASEGAFGTGELFF
TRBD1	many	TRBV11-2	14	TRBJ2-3	TGTGCCAGCGCCCGGGACAGGGGAACAGATACGCAGTATTTT	CASARDRGTDTQYF
TRBD2	NA	TRBV19	16	TRBJ2-3	TGTGCCAGTAGTTTCGGACTAGCGGGGGGCTCAGATACGCAGTATTTT	CASSFGLAGGSDTQYF
TRBD2	NA	TRBV20-1	13	TRBJ2-5	TGCAGTGCCAGGAGCGGGGCCCAAGAGACCCAGTACTTC	CSARSGAQETQYF
NA	NA	TRBV4-1	14	TRBJ1-1	TGCGCCAGCAGCCTGGAACACCCGGACACTGAAGCTTTCTTT	CASSLEHPDTEAFF
NA	many	TRBV12-3/TRBV12-4	12	TRBJ2-3	TGTGCCAGCAGTTTACTATCCGATACGCAGTATTTT	CASSLLSDTQYF
TRBD2	many	TRBV7-2	16	TRBJ2-3	TGTGCCAGCAGCCGGACTAGCGGGGGGGCCAGAGATACGCAGTATTTT	CASSRTSGGARDTQYF
NA	many	TRBV7-9	12	TRBJ1-4	TGTGCCAGCAGCCGGACAGATGAAAAACTGTTTTTT	CASSRTDEKLFF
NA	NA	TRBV7-9	14	TRBJ2-2	TGTGCCAGCAGCTTTGACAGCAACACCGGGGAGCTGTTTTTT	CASSFDSNTGELFF
NA	few	TRBV4-1	15	TRBJ1-6	TGCGCCAGCAGCCAAGCTTTAACAGGGAATTCACCCCTCCACTTT	CASSQALTGNSPLHF
NA	few	TRBV4-1	13	TRBJ1-1	TGCGCCAGCAGCCAAGTGGGGTTCACTGAAGCTTTCTTT	CASSQVGFTEAFF
TRBD2	few	TRBV20-1	15	TRBJ2-5	TGCAGTGCTAGAGATACTAGCGGGGGGAGGGAGACCCAGTACTTC	CSARDTSGGRETQYF
TRBD2	NA	TRBV9	16	TRBJ2-3	TGTGCCAGCAGCGCAGGAGCGGGGGGCAGCACAGATACGCAGTATTTT	CASSAGAGGSTDTQYF
TRBD2	NA	TRBV7-3	15	TRBJ2-1	TGTGCCAGCAGCATTAACAGCGGGGGGACCAATGAGCAGTTCTTC	CASSINSGGTNEQFF
TRBD1	NA	TRBV6-6	14	TRBJ2-3	TGTGCCAGCAGTGGAGGGACAGGGATAGATACGCAGTATTTT	CASSGGTGIDTQYF
TRBD1	NA	TRBV9	14	TRBJ2-2	TGTGCCAGCAGCGTAGAGGGGGCCACCGGGGAGCTGTTTTTT	CASSVEGATGELFF
NA	NA	TRBV7-9	14	TRBJ2-5	TGTGCCAGCAGCTTAGCCCAGACCCAAGAGACCCAGTACTTC	CASSLAQTQETQYF
TRBD1	NA	TRBV6-2/TRBV6-3	17	TRBJ2-2	TGTGCCAGCAGTTCACCTTCGACAGGGAAGGGTTCCGGGGAGCTGTTTTTT	CASSSPSTGKGSGELFF
NA	few	TRBV28	12	TRBJ2-1	TGTGCCAGCACCCTGGGTGGTGGTGAGCAGTTCTTC	CASTLGGGEQFF
TRBD1	few	TRBV4-1	15	TRBJ2-7	TGCGCCAGCAGCCAGGGGGACAGGGCCCTCCACGAGCAGTACTTC	CASSQGDRALHEQYF
NA	few	TRBV20-1	15	TRBJ1-1	TGCAGTGCTAGAGGGTGGACAGACACCTGGGTTATGGATTTCTTT	CSARGWTDTWVMDFF
NA	few	TRBV11-2	11	TRBJ2-3	TGTGCCAGCAGCTTAGGTAGAAGGTTGTATTTT	CASSLGRRLYF
NA	few	TRBV6-1	17	TRBJ1-3	TGTGCCAGCAGGAGGGCGACGGGATCTCGTCAAACGGACACCATATATTTT	CASRRATGSRQTDTIYF
NA	NA	TRBV4-2	14	TRBJ1-1	TGTGCCAGCAGCCAAGAAACTCGAGACACTGAAGCTTTCTTT	CASSQETRDTEAFF
NA	NA	TRBV27	15	TRBJ2-2	TGTGCCAGCAGTTCCGGACTGTTAAACACCGGGGAGCTGTTTTTT	CASSSGLLNTGELFF
TRBD2	few	TRBV20-1	15	TRBJ2-5	TGCAGTGCTAGCCCTACTAGCGGGAGGGGAGGGACCCAGTACTTC	CSASPTSGRGGTQYF
NA	NA	TRBV6-1	13	TRBJ1-6	TGTGCCAGCAGAACGGGAACGAATTCACCCCTCCACTTT	CASRTGTNSPLHF
NA	NA	TRBV4-1	18	TRBJ2-2	TGCGCCAGCAGCCCCCTTGTTGGGAACAGGGCGAACACCGGGGAGCTGTTTTTT	CASSPLVGNRANTGELFF
NA	few	TRBV7-6	15	TRBJ1-1	TGTGCCAGCAGCTTAGCGCCAGGGAGGGGCACTGAAGCTTTCTTT	CASSLAPGRGTEAFF
NA	few	TRBV7-2	16	TRBJ1-4	TGTGCCAGCAGCTCCCCCCAGTGGGGGCTTGGCGAAAAACTGTTTTTT	CASSSPQWGLGEKLFF
NA	many	TRBV9	16	TRBJ1-3	TGTGCCAGCAGCCTACGTGGGGGGGCCGCAGGAAACACCATATATTTT	CASSLRGGAAGNTIYF
NA	few	TRBV5-1	15	TRBJ2-1	TGCGCCAGCAGCTTGGGTCTAGATTCCTACAATGAGCAGTTCTTC	CASSLGLDSYNEQFF
TRBD1	many	TRBV5-1	13	TRBJ2-1	TGCGCCAGCTCTCGACAGGGACACAATGAGCAGTTCTTC	CASSRQGHNEQFF
NA	NA	TRBV29-1	12	TRBJ2-5	TGCAGCGTTAGCGGACCCGGAGAGACCCAGTACTTC	CSVSGPGETQYF
NA	NA	TRBV15	13	TRBJ1-1	TGTGCCACCAGCAGAGATGTACCCACTGAAGCTTTCTTT	CATSRDVPTEAFF
TRBD1	NA	TRBV5-6	13	TRBJ1-1	TGTGCCAGCAGCTTCCGGACAGGGAAAGAAGCTTTCTTT	CASSFRTGKEAFF
TRBD1	NA	TRBV11-3	14	TRBJ2-1	TGTGCCAGCAGCTTAGCGGGACAGAGTAATGAGCAGTTCTTC	CASSLAGQSNEQFF
TRBD1	few	TRBV2	16	TRBJ1-1	TGTGCCAGCAGTGAAGGGGCGACAGGGAGGTTTGCTGAAGCTTTCTTT	CASSEGATGRFAEAFF